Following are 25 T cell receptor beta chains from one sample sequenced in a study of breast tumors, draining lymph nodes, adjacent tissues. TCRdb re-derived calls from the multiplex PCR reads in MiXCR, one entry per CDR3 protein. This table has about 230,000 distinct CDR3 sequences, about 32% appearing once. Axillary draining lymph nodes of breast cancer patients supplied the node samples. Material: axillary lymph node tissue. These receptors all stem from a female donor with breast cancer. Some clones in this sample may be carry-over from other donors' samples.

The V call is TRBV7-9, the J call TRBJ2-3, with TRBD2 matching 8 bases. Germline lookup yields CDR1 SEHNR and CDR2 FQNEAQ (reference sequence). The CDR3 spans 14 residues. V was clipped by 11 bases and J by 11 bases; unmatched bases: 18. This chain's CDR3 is CACTTGTSYNEQYF. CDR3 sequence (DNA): TGTGCCTGCACCACCGGGACTAGTTACAATGAGCAGTATTTT.

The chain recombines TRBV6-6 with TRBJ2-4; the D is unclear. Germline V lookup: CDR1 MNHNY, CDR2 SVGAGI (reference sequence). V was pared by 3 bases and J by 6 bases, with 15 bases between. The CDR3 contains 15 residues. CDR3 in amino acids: CASSYQGVSTNIQYF. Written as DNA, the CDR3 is TGTGCCAGCAGTTATCAAGGCGTATCAACAAACATTCAGTACTTC.

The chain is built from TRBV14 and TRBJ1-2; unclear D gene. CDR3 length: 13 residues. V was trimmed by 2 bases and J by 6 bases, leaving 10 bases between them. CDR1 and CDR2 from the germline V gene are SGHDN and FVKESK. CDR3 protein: CASSQRSGDGYTF. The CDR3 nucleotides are TGTGCCAGCAGCCAACGGAGCGGGGATGGCTACACCTTC.

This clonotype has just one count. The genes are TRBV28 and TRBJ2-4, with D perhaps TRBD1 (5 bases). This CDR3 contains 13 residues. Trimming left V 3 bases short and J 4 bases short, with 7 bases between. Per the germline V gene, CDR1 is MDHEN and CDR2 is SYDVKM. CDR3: CASSFSGKNIQYF. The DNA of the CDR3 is TGTGCCAGCAGTTTCTCAGGGAAAAACATTCAGTACTTC. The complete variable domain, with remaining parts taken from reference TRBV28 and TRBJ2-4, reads DVKVTQSSRYLVKRTGEKVFLECVQDMDHENMFWYRQDPGLGLRLIYFSYDVKMKEKGDIPEGYSVSREKKERFSLILESASTNQTSMYLCASSFSGKNIQYFGAGTRLSVL.

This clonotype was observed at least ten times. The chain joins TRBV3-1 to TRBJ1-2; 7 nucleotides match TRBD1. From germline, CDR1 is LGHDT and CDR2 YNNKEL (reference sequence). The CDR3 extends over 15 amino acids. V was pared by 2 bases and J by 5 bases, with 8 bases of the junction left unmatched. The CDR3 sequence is CASSQRQGRRYGYTF. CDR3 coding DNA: TGTGCCAGCAGCCAAAGACAGGGTAGGCGGTATGGCTACACCTTC.

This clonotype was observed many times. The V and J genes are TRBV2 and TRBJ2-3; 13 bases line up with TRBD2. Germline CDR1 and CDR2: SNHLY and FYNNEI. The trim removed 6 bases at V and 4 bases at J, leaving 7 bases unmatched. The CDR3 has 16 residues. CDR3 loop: CASSPPGLAGADTQYF. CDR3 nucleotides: TGTGCCAGCAGCCCCCCCGGACTAGCGGGAGCAGATACGCAGTATTTT.

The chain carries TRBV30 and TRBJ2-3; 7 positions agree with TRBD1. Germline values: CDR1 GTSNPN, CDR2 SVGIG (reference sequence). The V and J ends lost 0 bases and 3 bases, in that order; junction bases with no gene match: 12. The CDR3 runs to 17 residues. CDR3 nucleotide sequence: TGTGCCTGGAGTGTTTCCGCACCCGACAGGGCGACAGATACGCAGTATTTT. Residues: CAWSVSAPDRATDTQYF.

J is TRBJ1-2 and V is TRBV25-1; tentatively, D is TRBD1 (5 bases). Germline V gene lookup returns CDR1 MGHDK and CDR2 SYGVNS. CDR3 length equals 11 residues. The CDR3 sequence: CASDQGYGYTF. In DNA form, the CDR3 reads TGTGCTAGTGATCAGGGCTATGGCTACACCTTC.

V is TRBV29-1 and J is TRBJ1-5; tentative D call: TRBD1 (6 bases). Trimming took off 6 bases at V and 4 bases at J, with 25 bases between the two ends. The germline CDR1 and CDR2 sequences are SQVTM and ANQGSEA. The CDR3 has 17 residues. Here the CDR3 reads CSVARASTGTQNQPQHF. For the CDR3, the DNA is TGCAGCGTGGCAAGAGCGAGCACCGGGACACAAAATCAGCCCCAGCATTTT.

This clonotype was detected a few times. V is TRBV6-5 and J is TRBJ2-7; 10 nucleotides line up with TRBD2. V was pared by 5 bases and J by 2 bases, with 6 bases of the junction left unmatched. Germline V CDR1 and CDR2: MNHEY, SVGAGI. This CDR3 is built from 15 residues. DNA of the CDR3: TGTGCCAGCAGTGATACTAGCGGGACCCCCTACGAGCAGTACTTC. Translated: CASSDTSGTPYEQYF.

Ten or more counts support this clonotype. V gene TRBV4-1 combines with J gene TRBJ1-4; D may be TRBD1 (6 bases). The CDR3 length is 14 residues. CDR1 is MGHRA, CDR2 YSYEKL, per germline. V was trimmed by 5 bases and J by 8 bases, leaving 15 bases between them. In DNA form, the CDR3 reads TGCGCCAGCAGCTACCAGGGGAATTTCGAAAAACTGTTTTTT. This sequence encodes CASSYQGNFEKLFF.

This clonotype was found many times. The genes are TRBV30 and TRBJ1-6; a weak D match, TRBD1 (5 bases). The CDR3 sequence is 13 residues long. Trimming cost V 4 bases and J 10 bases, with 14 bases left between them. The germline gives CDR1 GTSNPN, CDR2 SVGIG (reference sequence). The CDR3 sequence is CAWTTALQSPLHF. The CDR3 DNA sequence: TGTGCCTGGACGACAGCGCTTCAATCACCCCTCCACTTT.

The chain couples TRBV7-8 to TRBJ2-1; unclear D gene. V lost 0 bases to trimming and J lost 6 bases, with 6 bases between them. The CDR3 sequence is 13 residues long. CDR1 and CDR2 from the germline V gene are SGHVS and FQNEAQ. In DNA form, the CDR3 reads TGTGCCAGCAGCTTAGCACCCACCAATGAGCAGTTCTTC. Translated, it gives CASSLAPTNEQFF.

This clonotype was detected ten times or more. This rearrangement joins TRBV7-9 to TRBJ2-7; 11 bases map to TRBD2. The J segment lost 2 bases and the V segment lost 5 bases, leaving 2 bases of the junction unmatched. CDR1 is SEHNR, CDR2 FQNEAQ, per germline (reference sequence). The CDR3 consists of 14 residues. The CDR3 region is CASSDSGRAYEQYF. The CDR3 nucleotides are TGTGCCAGCAGCGATAGCGGGAGGGCCTACGAGCAGTACTTC.

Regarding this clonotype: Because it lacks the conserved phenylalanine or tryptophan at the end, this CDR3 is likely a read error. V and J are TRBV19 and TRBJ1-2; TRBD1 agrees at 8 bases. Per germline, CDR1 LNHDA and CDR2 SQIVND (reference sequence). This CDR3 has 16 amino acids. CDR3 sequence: CASSPLGQGSNYDYTS. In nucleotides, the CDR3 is TGTGCCAGTAGCCCCCTTGGACAGGGATCCAACTATGACTACACCTCC.

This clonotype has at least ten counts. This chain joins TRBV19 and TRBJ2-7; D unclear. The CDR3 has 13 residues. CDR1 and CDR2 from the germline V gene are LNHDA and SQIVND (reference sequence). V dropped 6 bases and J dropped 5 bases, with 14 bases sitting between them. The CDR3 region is CASRRTGSHEQYF. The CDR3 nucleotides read TGTGCCAGTAGAAGGACCGGAAGCCACGAGCAGTACTTC.

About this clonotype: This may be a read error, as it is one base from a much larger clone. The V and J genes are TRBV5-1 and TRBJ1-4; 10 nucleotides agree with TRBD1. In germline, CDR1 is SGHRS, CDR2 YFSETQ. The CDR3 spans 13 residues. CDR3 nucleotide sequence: TGCGCCAGCAGCCCCGGGACAGGGGAAAACCTGTTTTTT. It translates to CASSPGTGENLFF.

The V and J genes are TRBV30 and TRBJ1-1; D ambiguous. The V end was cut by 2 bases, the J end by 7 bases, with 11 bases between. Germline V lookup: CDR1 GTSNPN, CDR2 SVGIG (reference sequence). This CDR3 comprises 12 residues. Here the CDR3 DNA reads TGTGCCTGGAGTCCGGGTCAGTATGAAGCTTTCTTT. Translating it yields CAWSPGQYEAFF. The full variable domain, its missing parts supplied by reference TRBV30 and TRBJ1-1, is SQTIHQWPATLVQPVGSPLSLECTVEGTSNPNLYWYRQAAGRGLQLLFYSVGIGQISSEVPQNLSASRPQDRQFILSSKKLLLSDSGFYLCAWSPGQYEAFFGQGTRLTVV.

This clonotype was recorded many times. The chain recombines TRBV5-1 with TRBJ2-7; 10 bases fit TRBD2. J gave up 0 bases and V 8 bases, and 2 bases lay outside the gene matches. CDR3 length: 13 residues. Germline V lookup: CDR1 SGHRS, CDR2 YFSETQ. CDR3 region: CASSGRNSYEQYF. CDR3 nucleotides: TGCGCCAGTAGCGGGAGGAACTCCTACGAGCAGTACTTC.

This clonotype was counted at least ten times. CDR3: CASSHAGGASGNTIYF. The CDR3 nucleotides are TGCGCCAGCAGCCACGCAGGGGGCGCCTCTGGAAACACCATATATTTT. This chain uses TRBV4-3 with TRBJ1-3; 8 bases match TRBD1. The CDR3 is 16 residues long. Germline CDR1 reads LGHNA; CDR2 reads YSLEER. Trimming at V came to 3 bases and at J to 0 bases, leaving 4 bases not matched to a gene.

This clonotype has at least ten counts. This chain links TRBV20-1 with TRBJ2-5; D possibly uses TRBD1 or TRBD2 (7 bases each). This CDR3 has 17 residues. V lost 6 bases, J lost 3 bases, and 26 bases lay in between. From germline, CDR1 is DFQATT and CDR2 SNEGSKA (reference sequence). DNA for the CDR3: TGCAGTGCCCAGGGGGGGGGATCGGGACCAGCGGAAGAGACCCAGTACTTC. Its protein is CSAQGGGSGPAEETQYF.

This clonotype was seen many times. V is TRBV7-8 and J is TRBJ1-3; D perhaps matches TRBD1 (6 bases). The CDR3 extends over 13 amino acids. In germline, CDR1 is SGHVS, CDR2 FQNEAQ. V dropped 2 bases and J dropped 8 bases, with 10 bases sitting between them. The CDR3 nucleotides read TGTGCCAGCAGCTTAAGGGGGGGAGACACCATATATTTT. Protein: CASSLRGGDTIYF.

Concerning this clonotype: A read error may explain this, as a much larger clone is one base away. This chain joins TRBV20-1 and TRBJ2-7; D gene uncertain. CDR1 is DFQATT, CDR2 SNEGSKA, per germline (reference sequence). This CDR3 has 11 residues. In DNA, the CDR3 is TGCAGTGCTAGTCTGGAGTTGGAGCAGTCCTTC. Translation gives CSASLELEQSF.

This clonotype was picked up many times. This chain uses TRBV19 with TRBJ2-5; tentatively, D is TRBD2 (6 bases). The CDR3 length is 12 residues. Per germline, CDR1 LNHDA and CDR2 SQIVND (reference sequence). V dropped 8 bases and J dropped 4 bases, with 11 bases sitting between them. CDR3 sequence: CASAGGGETQYF. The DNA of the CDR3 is TGTGCCAGTGCCGGGGGAGGAGAGACCCAGTACTTC. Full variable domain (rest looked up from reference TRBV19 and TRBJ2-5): DGGITQSPKYLFRKEGQNVTLSCEQNLNHDAMYWYRQDPGQGLRLIYYSQIVNDFQKGDIAEGYSVSREKKESFPLTVTSAQKNPTAFYLCASAGGGETQYFGPGTRLLVL.

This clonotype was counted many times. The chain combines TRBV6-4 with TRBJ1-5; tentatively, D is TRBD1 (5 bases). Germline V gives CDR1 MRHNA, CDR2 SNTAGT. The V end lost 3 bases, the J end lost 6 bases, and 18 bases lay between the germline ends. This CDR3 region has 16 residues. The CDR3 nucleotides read TGTGCCAGCAGTGAGAGTGGTGGGGCGGGAACTCAGCCCCAGCATTTT. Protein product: CASSESGGAGTQPQHF.